This T cell receptor beta chain was sequenced for a study of blood T cell repertoires in COVID-19. Study summary: COVID-19 samples from acute and convalescent phases originated in the United States, Italy and Spain.

TCRdb keeps only in-frame clones here, not all; method: immunoSEQ multiplex PCR. This table holds 300,000 to 350,000 clones, around 87% found once. A single count supports this clone. The receptor's source is a woman aged 50 to 60 with COVID-19, enrolled during active disease. The sequencing input was peripheral blood.

CDR3 sequence: CASSLDDRDSYEQYF. The CDR3 DNA is TGTGCCAGCAGCTTAGATGACAGGGACAGCTACGAGCAGTACTTC. This sequence joins TRBV7-9 and TRBJ2-7; 7 nucleotides match TRBD1. The V and J ends lost 1 base and 3 bases, in that order; junction bases with no gene match: 6. This CDR3 contains 15 residues. Germline V CDR1 and CDR2: SEHNR, FQNEAQ (reference sequence).